These 32 T cell receptor beta chains share one sample of origin, sequenced in a study of CD8+ T cells in alopecia areata. Treatment specified: oral pan-JAK inhibitor, 5-10 mg twice daily. Following extraction, RNA underwent reverse transcription to cDNA, which served as the sequencing template. The data were produced by immunoSEQ multiplex PCR, yet TCRdb's version contains in-frame clones alone and is incomplete. The data show 210,000 or so clones, approximately 70% seen once. Source: CD4+ T cells sorted from blood, taken at approximately week 42, from a patient treated with tofacitinib. Receptors were obtained from a human donor with alopecia areata.

The CDR3: CASSNRDRGIYEKLFF. CDR3 DNA: TGTGCCAGCTCAAACCGGGACAGGGGTATCTATGAAAAACTGTTTTTT. The J gene is TRBJ1-4, the V gene TRBV18, with 10 bases aligning to TRBD1. Germline V gene sequence: CDR1 KGHSH, CDR2 LQKENI. V lost 5 bases, J lost 6 bases, and 9 bases stayed unmatched. The length of the CDR3 is 16 residues.

The CDR3 DNA reads as TGTGCCAGCAGCTCCGGACTAGCGGGGGAAGAGACCCAGTACTTC. Protein: CASSSGLAGEETQYF. V is TRBV6-6 and J is TRBJ2-5; 13 bases fit TRBD2. Germline V gene sequence: CDR1 MNHNY, CDR2 SVGAGI (reference sequence). J lost 3 bases, V lost 6 bases, and 4 bases had no gene match. The CDR3 length is 15 residues.

V gene TRBV7-9 combines with J gene TRBJ2-7; tentatively, D is TRBD2 (5 bases). V was pared by 5 bases and J by 7 bases, with 15 bases between. Germline CDR1 reads SEHNR; CDR2 reads FQNEAQ (reference sequence). This CDR3 comprises 13 residues. CDR3 protein: CASSLGIYSEQYF. DNA of the CDR3: TGTGCCAGCAGCCTCGGGATTTACAGTGAGCAGTACTTC.

The V and J genes are TRBV29-1 and TRBJ2-2; possible D gene TRBD1, 5 bases. The germline V gene has CDR1 SQVTM and CDR2 ANQGSEA. Trimming left V 6 bases short and J 3 bases short, with 8 bases between. CDR3 size: 12 residues. DNA of the CDR3: TGCAGCGTACAGGTGTACACCGGGGAGCTGTTTTTT. It is translated as CSVQVYTGELFF.

V gene TRBV9 combines with J gene TRBJ2-1; D gene uncertain. The CDR3 is 13 residues long. The germline V and J ends were trimmed by 0 bases and 9 bases, with 10 bases remaining between them. From germline, CDR1 is SGDLS and CDR2 YYNGEE. The CDR3 DNA sequence: TGTGCCAGCAGCGTAGTCGGGTGGCGTGAGCAGTTCTTC. Its translation is CASSVVGWREQFF.

V gene TRBV5-1 combines with J gene TRBJ2-3, with D tentatively TRBD1 or TRBD2 (6 bases each). V lost 1 base and J lost 6, with 18 bases in between. This CDR3 region has 16 residues. Germline values: CDR1 SGHRS, CDR2 YFSETQ. CDR3 nucleotides: TGCGCCAGCAGCTTGAGAGGGGGGCCCTTATCCGATACGCAGTATTTT. Protein sequence: CASSLRGGPLSDTQYF. The full variable domain, completed using reference TRBV5-1 and TRBJ2-3, is KAGVTQTPRYLIKTRGQQVTLSCSPISGHRSVSWYQQTPGQGLQFLFEYFSETQRNKGNFPGRFSGRQFSNSRSEMNVSTLELGDSALYLCASSLRGGPLSDTQYFGPGTRLTVL.

Here the CDR3 reads CAWSDGQGGQDGYTF. The CDR3 coding sequence is TGTGCCTGGTCTGATGGACAGGGAGGTCAGGATGGCTACACCTTC. The chain couples TRBV30 to TRBJ1-2; the match to TRBD1 covers 8 bases. The V and J ends lost 5 bases and 6 bases, in that order; junction bases with no gene match: 14. The germline V gene encodes CDR1 GTSNPN and CDR2 SVGIG (reference sequence). CDR3 size: 15 residues.

This clone showed up just a few times. V is TRBV7-9 and J is TRBJ2-1, with TRBD2 matching over 10 bases. After removal of 4 bases from V and 7 bases from J, the junction contained 10 bases not matched to a gene. This CDR3 spans 16 amino acids. Germline lookup yields CDR1 SEHNR and CDR2 FQNEAQ (reference sequence). The CDR3 coding sequence is TGTGCCAGCAGCTCGCCCCGGACTAGCGGCGTGAATGAGCAGTTCTTC. Protein: CASSSPRTSGVNEQFF.

This clone occurred a few times. The rearrangement links TRBV15 to TRBJ1-1; D remains unclear. CDR1 LNHNV and CDR2 YYDKDF come from the germline V gene (reference sequence). The CDR3 runs 13 residues. The V end lost 5 bases, the J end lost 2 bases, and 9 bases lay between the germline ends. The CDR3 region is CATSYPSNTEAFF. For the CDR3, the DNA is TGTGCCACCAGCTACCCAAGTAACACTGAAGCTTTCTTT.

The rearrangement uses TRBV6-1 and TRBJ1-5, with D maybe TRBD1 (5 bases). Trimming cost V 7 bases and J 4 bases, with 11 bases left between them. The germline CDR1 and CDR2 sequences are MNHNS and SASEGT. CDR3 length: 13 residues. Here the CDR3 reads CASTGSANQPQHF. CDR3 nucleotide sequence: TGTGCCAGCACAGGGAGCGCTAATCAGCCCCAGCATTTT.

V usage is TRBV21-1 and J usage is TRBJ1-5. TRBV21-1 represents a pseudogene. This CDR3 has 15 residues. CDR3 loop: CASGPGGKGDQPQHF. CDR3 sequence (DNA): TGTGCCAGCGGCCCTGGGGGTAAGGGAGATCAGCCCCAGCATTTT.

This clone was found a few times. This chain connects TRBV29-1 to TRBJ2-7, with D perhaps being TRBD1 or TRBD2 (6 bases each). V gave up 4 bases and J gave up 2 bases, with 12 bases separating them. Germline V gene lookup returns CDR1 SQVTM and CDR2 ANQGSEA. CDR3 size: 13 residues. CDR3 sequence reads: CSVVRDNAYEQYF. In DNA form, the CDR3 reads TGCAGCGTTGTGCGGGACAATGCCTACGAGCAGTACTTC.

This CDR3 is CSVSVTRGMFF. For the CDR3, the DNA is TGCAGCGTTTCCGTCACTCGGGGAATGTTTTTT. V is TRBV29-1 and J is TRBJ1-4; D not resolved. V shed 5 bases and J shed 15 bases, with 16 bases lying between them. This CDR3 region has 11 residues. The germline V gene has CDR1 SQVTM and CDR2 ANQGSEA. Based on the CDR3 plus reference TRBV29-1 and TRBJ1-4, the full variable domain is SAVISQKPSRDICQRGTSLTIQCQVDSQVTMMFWYRQQPGQSLTLIATANQGSEATYESGFVIDKFPISRPNLTFSTLTVSNMSPEDSSIYLCSVSVTRGMFFGSGTQLSVL.

A note on this clone: The same CDR3 arises from other DNA sequences in this sample as well. V is TRBV29-1 and J is TRBJ2-7, with TRBD1 identical over 7 bases. Germline V CDR1 and CDR2: SQVTM, ANQGSEA. The CDR3 runs to 13 residues. The V gene end was trimmed by 6 bases and the J gene end by 4 bases; junction bases not matched to a gene: 9. CDR3 sequence: CSVSRTGGYEQYF. The CDR3 coding sequence is TGCAGCGTCTCACGGACAGGAGGTTACGAGCAGTACTTC.

The DNA for the CDR3 is TGTGCCAGCAGGACAGGGGCGAACACCGGGGAGCTGTTTTTT. Encoded protein: CASRTGANTGELFF. The chain couples TRBV9 to TRBJ2-2; 8 positions match TRBD1. Per the germline V gene, CDR1 is SGDLS and CDR2 is YYNGEE. V was clipped by 5 bases and J by 0 bases; unmatched bases: 0. CDR3 length: 14 amino acids.

The chain recombines TRBV6-1 with TRBJ2-7; 7 bases are shared with TRBD1. Germline values: CDR1 MNHNS, CDR2 SASEGT. J lost 6 bases, V lost 4 bases, and 9 bases had no gene match. This CDR3 is built from 14 residues. CDR3 in amino acids: CASSVRQGRSEQYF. DNA for the CDR3: TGTGCCAGCAGTGTCCGACAGGGCCGTTCCGAGCAGTACTTC.

This chain joins TRBV5-4 and TRBJ2-7, with a tentative D call TRBD2 (5 bases). The CDR3 is 14 amino acids. V was pared by 0 bases and J by 7 bases, with 14 bases between. From germline, CDR1 is SGHNT and CDR2 YYREEE (reference sequence). CDR3 nucleotides: TGTGCCAGCAGCTTGGTAGGCCGGACGGGGGAGCAGTACTTC. As protein: CASSLVGRTGEQYF. Based on the CDR3 plus reference TRBV5-4 and TRBJ2-7, the full variable domain is ETGVTQSPTHLIKTRGQQVTLRCSSQSGHNTVSWYQQALGQGPQFIFQYYREEENGRGNFPPRFSGLQFPNYSSELNVNALELDDSALYLCASSLVGRTGEQYFGPGTRLTVT.

V is TRBV7-9 and J is TRBJ1-3; D gene ambiguous. CDR1 is SEHNR and CDR2 is FQNEAQ in the germline V gene (reference sequence). Trimming cost V 1 base and J 4 bases, with 11 bases left between them. This CDR3 contains 15 residues. DNA of the CDR3: TGTGCCAGCAGCTTAGAATCGGGCGGCGGAAACACCATATATTTT. Encoded protein: CASSLESGGGNTIYF.

The V and J genes are TRBV5-1 and TRBJ2-2; the D is unclear. Germline V gene lookup returns CDR1 SGHRS and CDR2 YFSETQ. V was trimmed by 2 bases and J by 1 base, leaving 6 bases between them. This CDR3 has 14 residues. CDR3 sequence (DNA): TGCGCCAGCAGCTTAACCCTGAACACCGGGGAGCTGTTTTTT. It codes for CASSLTLNTGELFF. The full variable domain, its missing parts supplied by reference TRBV5-1 and TRBJ2-2, is KAGVTQTPRYLIKTRGQQVTLSCSPISGHRSVSWYQQTPGQGLQFLFEYFSETQRNKGNFPGRFSGRQFSNSRSEMNVSTLELGDSALYLCASSLTLNTGELFFGEGSRLTVL.

The chain has TRBV30 and TRBJ1-2; tentatively, D is TRBD1 (5 bases). V was cut by 8 bases and J by 6 bases, with 13 bases left in between. The germline CDR1 and CDR2 sequences are GTSNPN and SVGIG (reference sequence). The CDR3 spans 11 residues. CDR3 in DNA: TGTGCCGTAACGGGGGGGAATGGCTACACCTTC. Translated, it gives CAVTGGNGYTF.

This rearrangement joins TRBV14 to TRBJ2-2; D gene uncertain. V lost 3 bases and J 7 bases, leaving 3 bases between the germline ends. CDR3 length equals 11 residues. CDR1 and CDR2 (germline): SGHDN, FVKESK. The CDR3 coding sequence is TGTGCCAGCAGCCATGACGGGGAGCTGTTTTTT. Residues: CASSHDGELFF.

The V gene is TRBV2, the J gene TRBJ2-6; no clear D. CDR3 size: 14 residues. V was pared by 4 bases and J by 8 bases, with 12 bases between. Germline CDR1 SNHLY, CDR2 FYNNEI. The CDR3 bases are TGTGCCAGCAGTGCTACCAGCTGGTCCAACGTCCTGACTTTC. It specifies CASSATSWSNVLTF.

CDR3 nucleotide sequence: TGTGCCACCAGCAAGGATTATAGCAATCAGCCCCAGCATTTT. It codes for CATSKDYSNQPQHF. V and J are TRBV15 and TRBJ1-5, with no clear D. V was shortened by 4 bases and J by 0 bases, with 7 bases between the two germline ends. Germline CDR1 reads LNHNV; CDR2 reads YYDKDF (reference sequence). This CDR3 has 14 residues.

The chain has TRBV29-1 and TRBJ1-2; D is ambiguous. V was clipped by 7 bases and J by 2 bases, with 17 bases between them. The germline CDR1 and CDR2 sequences are SQVTM and ANQGSEA. This CDR3 comprises 14 residues. CDR3 loop: CSAVPRIPNYGYTF. The DNA of the CDR3 is TGCAGCGCAGTTCCCCGAATACCAAACTATGGCTACACCTTC.

CDR3 loop: CASCAGLYEKLFF. CDR3 DNA: TGTGCCAGCTGTGCGGGGCTTTACGAAAAACTGTTTTTT. The chain carries TRBV2 and TRBJ1-4; D is perhaps TRBD1 (5 bases). Trimming took 8 bases from V and 8 from J, leaving 15 bases between them. This CDR3 region has 13 residues. Germline CDR1 and CDR2: SNHLY and FYNNEI. The variable domain in full, completed from reference TRBV2 and TRBJ1-4, reads EPEVTQTPSHQVTQMGQEVILRCVPISNHLYFYWYRQILGQKVEFLVSFYNNEISEKSEIFDDQFSVERPDGSNFTLKIRSTKLEDSAMYFCASCAGLYEKLFFGSGTQLSVL.

This clone has just a few counts. The chain carries TRBV30 and TRBJ2-1, with D unresolved. Per germline, CDR1 GTSNPN and CDR2 SVGIG (reference sequence). The V end was cut by 0 bases, the J end by 5 bases, with 5 bases between. The CDR3 runs to 12 residues. DNA of the CDR3: TGTGCCTGGAGTGTTATTCACAATGAGCAGTTCTTC. Encoded protein: CAWSVIHNEQFF.

This clone has just a few counts. As DNA, the CDR3 is TGTGCCAGCAGCTCTACCCGACTAAGACGCGAGCAGTACTTC. Its translation: CASSSTRLRREQYF. The rearrangement uses TRBV5-6 and TRBJ2-7, with a possible D match to TRBD2 (5 bases). With 3 bases removed from V and 6 bases from J, the gap between germline ends came to 16 bases. The length of the CDR3 is 14 residues. Germline loops: CDR1 SGHDT, CDR2 YYEEEE.

V and J are TRBV4-1 and TRBJ2-6, with TRBD1 as a possible D gene (6 bases). Looked up from germline, CDR1 is MGHRA and CDR2 is YSYEKL. This CDR3 has 14 residues. V lost 7 bases, J lost 0 bases, and 7 bases lay in between. The CDR3 spells CASKGGSGANVLTF. As DNA, the CDR3 is TGCGCCAGCAAAGGGGGCTCTGGGGCCAACGTCCTGACTTTC.

The rearrangement links TRBV7-2 to TRBJ2-7, with TRBD1 matching over 10 bases. V lost 2 bases to trimming and J lost 4 bases; unmatched junction nucleotides: 2. The CDR3 runs 14 residues. Germline CDR1 and CDR2: SGHTA and FQGNSA. This chain's CDR3 is CASSLRTGGYEQYF. CDR3 nucleotide sequence: TGTGCCAGCAGCTTAAGGACAGGGGGATACGAGCAGTACTTC.

The chain employs TRBV5-1 and TRBJ2-7; TRBD1 is a possible D gene (5 bases). V lost 5 bases to trimming and J lost 2 bases, with 11 bases between them. The CDR3 spans 13 residues. Per the germline V gene, CDR1 is SGHRS and CDR2 is YFSETQ. CDR3: CASRLDNAYEQYF. CDR3 nucleotides: TGCGCCAGCAGACTGGACAACGCCTACGAGCAGTACTTC.

This chain joins TRBV30 and TRBJ2-6, with D possibly matching TRBD2 (6 bases). Trimming stripped 4 bases from V and 0 bases from J, with 13 bases between. This CDR3 spans 16 amino acids. Germline lookup yields CDR1 GTSNPN and CDR2 SVGIG (reference sequence). CDR3 nucleotide sequence: TGTGCCTGGACGGAGGGACCTATCTCTGGGGCCAACGTCCTGACTTTC. Amino acids: CAWTEGPISGANVLTF.

V is TRBV4-3 and J is TRBJ1-2; 8 bases are shared with TRBD1. This CDR3 is built from 16 residues. V lost 1 base to trimming and J lost 2 bases; unmatched junction nucleotides: 6. Germline lookup yields CDR1 LGHNA and CDR2 YSLEER. This CDR3 reads CASSQAGQGGNYGYTF. Written as DNA, the CDR3 is TGCGCCAGCAGCCAAGCCGGACAGGGCGGAAACTATGGCTACACCTTC.